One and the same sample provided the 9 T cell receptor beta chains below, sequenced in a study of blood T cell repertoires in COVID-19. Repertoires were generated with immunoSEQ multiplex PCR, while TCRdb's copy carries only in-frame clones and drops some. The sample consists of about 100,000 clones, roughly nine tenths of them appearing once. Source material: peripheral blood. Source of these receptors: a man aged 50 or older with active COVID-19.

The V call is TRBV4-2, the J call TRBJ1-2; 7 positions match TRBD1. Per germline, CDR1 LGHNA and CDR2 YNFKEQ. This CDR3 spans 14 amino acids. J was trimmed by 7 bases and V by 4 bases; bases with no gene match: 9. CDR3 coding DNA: TGTGCCAGCAGCCGTACAGGGGATCTTTCTGGCTACACCTTC. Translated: CASSRTGDLSGYTF.

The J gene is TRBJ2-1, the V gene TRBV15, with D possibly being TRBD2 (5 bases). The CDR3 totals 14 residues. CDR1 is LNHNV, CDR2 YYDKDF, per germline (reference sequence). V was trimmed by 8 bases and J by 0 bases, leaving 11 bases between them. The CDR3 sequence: CATGLAGSYNEQFF. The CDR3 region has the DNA TGTGCCACCGGGCTAGCAGGCTCCTACAATGAGCAGTTCTTC.

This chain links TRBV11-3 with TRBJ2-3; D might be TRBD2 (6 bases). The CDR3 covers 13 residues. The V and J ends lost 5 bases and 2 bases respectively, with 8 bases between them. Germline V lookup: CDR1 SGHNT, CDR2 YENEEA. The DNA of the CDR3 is TGTGCCAGCAGCGGACTAACCACAGATACGCAGTATTTT. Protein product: CASSGLTTDTQYF.

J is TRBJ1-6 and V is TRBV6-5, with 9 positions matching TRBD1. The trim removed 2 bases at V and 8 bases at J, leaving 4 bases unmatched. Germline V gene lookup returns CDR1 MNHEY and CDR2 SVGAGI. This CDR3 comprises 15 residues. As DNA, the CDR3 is TGTGCCAGCAGTTACGCCGGGACAGGGTATTCACCCCTCCACTTT. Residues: CASSYAGTGYSPLHF.

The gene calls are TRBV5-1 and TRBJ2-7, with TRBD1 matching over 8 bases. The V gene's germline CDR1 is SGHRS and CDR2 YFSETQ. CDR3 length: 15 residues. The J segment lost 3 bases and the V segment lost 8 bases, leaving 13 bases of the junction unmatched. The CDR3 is CASAKRGTGLYEQYF. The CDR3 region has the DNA TGCGCCAGTGCCAAACGGGGGACAGGACTCTACGAGCAGTACTTC.

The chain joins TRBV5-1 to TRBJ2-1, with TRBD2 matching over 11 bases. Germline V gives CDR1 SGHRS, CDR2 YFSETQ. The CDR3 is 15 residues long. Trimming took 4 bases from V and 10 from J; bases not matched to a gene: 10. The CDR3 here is CASSLSGRGRVEQFF. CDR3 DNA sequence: TGCGCCAGCAGCCTTAGCGGGAGGGGTAGGGTAGAGCAGTTCTTC.

The CDR3 DNA reads TGCGCCAGCAGCTTGGATCCGCGGGGTGCGCTTAATGAGCAGTTCTTC. This sequence encodes CASSLDPRGALNEQFF. The chain uses TRBV5-1 and TRBJ2-1; a possible D gene is TRBD2 (6 bases). The CDR3 is 16 amino acids. V was trimmed by 0 bases and J by 7 bases, leaving 17 bases between them. Germline CDR1 SGHRS, CDR2 YFSETQ.

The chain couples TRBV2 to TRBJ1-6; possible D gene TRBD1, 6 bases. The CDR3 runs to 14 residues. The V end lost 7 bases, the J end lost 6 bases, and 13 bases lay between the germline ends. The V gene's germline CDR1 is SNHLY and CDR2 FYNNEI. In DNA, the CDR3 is TGTGCCAGCACCCAGGGAGGGGGTAATTCACCCCTCCACTTT. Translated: CASTQGGGNSPLHF. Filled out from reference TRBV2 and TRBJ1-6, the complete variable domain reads EPEVTQTPSHQVTQMGQEVILRCVPISNHLYFYWYRQILGQKVEFLVSFYNNEISEKSEIFDDQFSVERPDGSNFTLKIRSTKLEDSAMYFCASTQGGGNSPLHFGNGTRLTVT.

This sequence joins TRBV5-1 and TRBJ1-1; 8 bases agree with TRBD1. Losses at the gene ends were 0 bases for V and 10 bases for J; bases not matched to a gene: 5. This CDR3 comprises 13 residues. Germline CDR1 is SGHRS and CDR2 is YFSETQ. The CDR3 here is CASSLGDRQLAFF. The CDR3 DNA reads TGCGCCAGCAGCTTGGGGGACAGGCAATTAGCTTTCTTT.